The 14 T cell receptor beta chains in this list originate from one sample, sequenced in a study of naive and memory T cell subsets. An equimolar mix of two oligonucleotides served as the beta constant-region primer for TRBC1 and TRBC2. MiXCR, applied by TCRdb to the UMI-ligation and nested PCR reads, yields one record per CDR3 protein. This table holds about 85,000 distinct CDR3 sequences, roughly 13% found once. What was sequenced was central memory CD4+ T cells from blood. These receptors all come from a human donor in good health.

The table lists this clonotype with many counts. The CDR3 loop reads CSVGTDEQYF. CDR3 DNA: TGCAGCGTTGGGACGGACGAGCAGTACTTC. This chain connects TRBV29-1 to TRBJ2-7; D ambiguous. CDR3 length: 10 amino acids. CDR1 is SQVTM and CDR2 is ANQGSEA in the germline V gene. Trimming left V 4 bases short and J 5 bases short, with 6 bases between.

This clonotype was seen many times. The chain links TRBV12-3 or TRBV12-4 to TRBJ2-7, with a tentative D call TRBD1 (6 bases). Between the trimmed V and J ends, which lost 6 bases and 3 bases, there was a span of 15 bases. The CDR3 spans 14 residues. The chain's CDR3 is CASRRQGPHYEQYF. The CDR3, as DNA: TGTGCCAGCAGACGTCAGGGGCCACACTACGAGCAGTACTTC.

This clonotype was observed a few times. The chain joins TRBV7-9 to TRBJ2-5, with 8 bases identical to TRBD1. The CDR3 is made up of 14 amino acids. V was clipped by 4 bases and J by 5 bases; unmatched bases: 6. Germline-derived CDR1 and CDR2 are SEHNR and FQNEAQ (reference sequence). The CDR3 sequence is CASSWTGKGETQYF. As DNA, the CDR3 is TGTGCCAGCAGCTGGACAGGGAAGGGGGAGACCCAGTACTTC.

The genes are TRBV12-3 or TRBV12-4 and TRBJ2-6; 9 bases agree with TRBD1. After removal of 8 bases from V and 0 bases from J, the junction contained 8 bases not matched to a gene. The CDR3 sequence is 17 residues long. In DNA form, the CDR3 reads TGTGCCAGCGGGGAGGGACAGGGAAACTCTGGGGCCAACGTCCTGACTTTC. Translated, it gives CASGEGQGNSGANVLTF.

This clonotype was seen ten or more times. The J gene is TRBJ2-1, the V gene TRBV6-5; a possible D gene is TRBD2 (6 bases). The CDR3 spans 13 residues. The germline V and J ends were trimmed by 7 bases and 4 bases, with 11 bases remaining between them. Germline loops: CDR1 MNHEY, CDR2 SVGAGI. The CDR3 loop is CASKTGLYNEQFF. CDR3 sequence (DNA): TGTGCCAGCAAGACGGGACTGTACAATGAGCAGTTCTTC.

Only a few counts were recorded for this clonotype. The rearrangement joins TRBV7-2 to TRBJ2-3; tentative D call: TRBD2 (5 bases). V shed 4 bases and J shed 3 bases, with 14 bases lying between them. The CDR3 is 15 amino acids. Germline-derived CDR1 and CDR2 are SGHTA and FQGNSA. CDR3 sequence (DNA): TGTGCCAGCAGCTCCGACTATTTGCGAACAGATACGCAGTATTTT. Its translation: CASSSDYLRTDTQYF. The full variable domain, with the rest looked up from reference TRBV7-2 and TRBJ2-3, is GAGVSQSPSNKVTEKGKDVELRCDPISGHTALYWYRQSLGQGLEFLIYFQGNSAPDKSGLPSDRFSAERTGGSVSTLTIQRTQQEDSAVYLCASSSDYLRTDTQYFGPGTRLTVL.

This clonotype was picked up a small number of times. The chain employs TRBV30 and TRBJ1-4; D ambiguous. Trimming shortened V by 0 bases and J by 8 bases, and 10 bases separated the two germline ends. The CDR3 length is 13 residues. Germline assignment: CDR1 GTSNPN and CDR2 SVGIG (reference sequence). DNA of the CDR3: TGTGCCTGGAGTGTACGGGCAGCGGAAAAACTGTTTTTT. Translation gives CAWSVRAAEKLFF.

In this sample, this clonotype turned up many times. The chain links TRBV2 to TRBJ1-1, with a possible D match to TRBD1 (6 bases). V lost 10 bases, J lost 0 bases, and 18 bases lay in between. The CDR3 extends over 15 amino acids. Germline V CDR1 and CDR2: SNHLY, FYNNEI. The CDR3 region has the DNA TGTGCCACCCTGAGGACAGCCCACATGAACACTGAAGCTTTCTTT. This encodes CATLRTAHMNTEAFF.

This clonotype appeared a single time. V and J are TRBV4-2 and TRBJ2-1; 7 nucleotides align to TRBD2. This CDR3 has 17 residues. Trimming cost V 1 base and J 8 bases; bases outside gene matches: 14. Germline V gene data show CDR1 as LGHNA and CDR2 as YNFKEQ. In DNA form, the CDR3 reads TGTGCCAGCAGCCAAGCCGGGGGAGGGCCGGGGTCAGATGAGCAGTTCTTC. Translation gives CASSQAGGGPGSDEQFF.

This clonotype has ten or more counts. The V gene is TRBV29-1, the J gene TRBJ2-5; D gene ambiguous. The germline gives CDR1 SQVTM, CDR2 ANQGSEA. Trimming took 4 bases from V and 1 from J, leaving 4 bases between them. The CDR3 covers 11 residues. The CDR3 protein is CSVVGQETQYF. DNA of the CDR3: TGCAGCGTTGTCGGCCAAGAGACCCAGTACTTC.

This clonotype was counted many times. The chain links TRBV29-1 to TRBJ2-5, with D tentatively TRBD1 or TRBD2 (5 bases each). V gave up 7 bases and J gave up 4 bases, with 19 bases separating them. Germline loops: CDR1 SQVTM, CDR2 ANQGSEA. The CDR3 loop spans 14 amino acids. The CDR3 reads CSAQRDPQVETQYF. In DNA, the CDR3 is TGCAGCGCCCAGAGGGACCCCCAAGTAGAGACCCAGTACTTC. The complete variable domain, with remaining parts taken from reference TRBV29-1 and TRBJ2-5, reads SAVISQKPSRDICQRGTSLTIQCQVDSQVTMMFWYRQQPGQSLTLIATANQGSEATYESGFVIDKFPISRPNLTFSTLTVSNMSPEDSSIYLCSAQRDPQVETQYFGPGTRLLVL.

This clonotype was found a few times. This chain links TRBV29-1 with TRBJ1-1, with D possibly matching TRBD1 (6 bases). V gave up 7 bases and J gave up 0 bases, with 12 bases separating them. Per the germline V gene, CDR1 is SQVTM and CDR2 is ANQGSEA. The CDR3 consists of 13 residues. CDR3 in DNA: TGCAGCGCCGTACAGGGACTGAACACTGAAGCTTTCTTT. Protein product: CSAVQGLNTEAFF.

This clonotype was detected ten times or more. The genes are TRBV10-3 and TRBJ2-4; 9 positions agree with TRBD2. This CDR3 is 16 amino acids long. Germline-derived CDR1 and CDR2 are ENHRY and SYGVKD. The ends lost 10 bases at V and 8 bases at J; junction bases unmatched: 18. The CDR3 DNA follows: TGTGCCACACGGACCCCTAGAAGCGGGAGGAATGACATTCAGTACTTC. Translation gives CATRTPRSGRNDIQYF.

This clonotype was recorded a few times. J is TRBJ2-5 and V is TRBV6-5, with D possibly matching TRBD2 (5 bases). V lost 0 bases, J lost 0 bases, and 11 bases lay in between. From germline, CDR1 is MNHEY and CDR2 SVGAGI. This CDR3 contains 16 residues. The DNA of the CDR3 is TGTGCCAGCAGTTACTCTGTCGGGATCAACCAAGAGACCCAGTACTTC. This encodes CASSYSVGINQETQYF.